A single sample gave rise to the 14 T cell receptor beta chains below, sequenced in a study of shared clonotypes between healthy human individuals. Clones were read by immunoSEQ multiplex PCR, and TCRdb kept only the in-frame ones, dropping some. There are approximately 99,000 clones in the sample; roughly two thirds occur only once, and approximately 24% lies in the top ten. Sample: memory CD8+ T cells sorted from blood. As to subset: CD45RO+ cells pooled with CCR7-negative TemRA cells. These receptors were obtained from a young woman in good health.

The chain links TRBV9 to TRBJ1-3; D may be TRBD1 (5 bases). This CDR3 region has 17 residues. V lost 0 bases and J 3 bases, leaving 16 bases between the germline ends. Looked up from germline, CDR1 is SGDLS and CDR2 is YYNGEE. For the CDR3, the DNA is TGTGCCAGCAGCGTAGGAGAGGGACCGGGGGATGGAAACACCATATATTTT. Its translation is CASSVGEGPGDGNTIYF.

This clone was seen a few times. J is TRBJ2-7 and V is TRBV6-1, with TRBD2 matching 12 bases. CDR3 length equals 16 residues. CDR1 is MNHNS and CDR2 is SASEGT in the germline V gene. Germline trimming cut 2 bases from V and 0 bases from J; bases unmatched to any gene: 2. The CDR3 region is CASSELAGGGSYEQYF. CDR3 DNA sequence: TGTGCCAGCAGTGAACTAGCGGGGGGGGGCTCCTACGAGCAGTACTTC.

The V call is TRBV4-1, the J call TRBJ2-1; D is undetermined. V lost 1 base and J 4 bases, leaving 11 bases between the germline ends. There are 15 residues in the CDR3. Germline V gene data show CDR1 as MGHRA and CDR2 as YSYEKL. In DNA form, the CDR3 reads TGCGCCAGCAGCCAAGCCTGGCTAGGGTACAATGAGCAGTTCTTC. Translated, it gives CASSQAWLGYNEQFF.

The CDR3 nucleotides are TGCGCCAGCAGCGCCCAGATCGGCGGGAGTGGCACAGATACGCAGTATTTT. The encoded protein is CASSAQIGGSGTDTQYF. This chain connects TRBV5-1 to TRBJ2-3, with TRBD2 matching over 7 bases. The CDR3 contains 17 residues. Germline V gene lookup returns CDR1 SGHRS and CDR2 YFSETQ. The V gene end was trimmed by 4 bases and the J gene end by 1 base; junction bases not matched to a gene: 12. The full variable domain, rest sourced from reference TRBV5-1 and TRBJ2-3, is KAGVTQTPRYLIKTRGQQVTLSCSPISGHRSVSWYQQTPGQGLQFLFEYFSETQRNKGNFPGRFSGRQFSNSRSEMNVSTLELGDSALYLCASSAQIGGSGTDTQYFGPGTRLTVL.

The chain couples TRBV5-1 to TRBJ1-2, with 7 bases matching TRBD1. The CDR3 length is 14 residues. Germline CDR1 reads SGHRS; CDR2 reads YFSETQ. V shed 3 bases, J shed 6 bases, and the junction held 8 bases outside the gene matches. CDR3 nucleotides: TGCGCCAGCAGCTGGGGGACCCAGGGGGATGGCTACACCTTC. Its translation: CASSWGTQGDGYTF.

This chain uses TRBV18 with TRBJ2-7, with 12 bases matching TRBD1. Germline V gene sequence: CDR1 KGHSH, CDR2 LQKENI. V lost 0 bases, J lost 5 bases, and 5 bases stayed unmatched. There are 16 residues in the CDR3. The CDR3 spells CASSPPRDRGPHEQYF. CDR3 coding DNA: TGTGCCAGCTCACCACCGAGGGACAGGGGGCCTCACGAGCAGTACTTC.

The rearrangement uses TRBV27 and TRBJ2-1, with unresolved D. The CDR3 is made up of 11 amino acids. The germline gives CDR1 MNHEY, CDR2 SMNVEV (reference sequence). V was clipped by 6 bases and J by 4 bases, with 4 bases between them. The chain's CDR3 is CASSQYNEQFF. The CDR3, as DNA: TGTGCCAGCAGCCAATACAATGAGCAGTTCTTC.

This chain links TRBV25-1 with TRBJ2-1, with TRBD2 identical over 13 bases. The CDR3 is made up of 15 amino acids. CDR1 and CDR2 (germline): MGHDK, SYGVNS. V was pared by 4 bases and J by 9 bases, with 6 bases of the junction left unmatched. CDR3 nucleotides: TGTGCCAGCAGTGGGTGGACTAGCGGGAGCCGTGAGCAGTTCTTC. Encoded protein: CASSGWTSGSREQFF.

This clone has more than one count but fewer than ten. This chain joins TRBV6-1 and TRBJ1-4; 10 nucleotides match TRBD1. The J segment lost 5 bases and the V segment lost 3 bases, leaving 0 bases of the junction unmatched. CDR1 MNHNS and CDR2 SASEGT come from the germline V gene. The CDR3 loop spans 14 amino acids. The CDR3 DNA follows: TGTGCCAGCAGTGAGGGACAGGGGAATGAAAAACTGTTTTTT. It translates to CASSEGQGNEKLFF.

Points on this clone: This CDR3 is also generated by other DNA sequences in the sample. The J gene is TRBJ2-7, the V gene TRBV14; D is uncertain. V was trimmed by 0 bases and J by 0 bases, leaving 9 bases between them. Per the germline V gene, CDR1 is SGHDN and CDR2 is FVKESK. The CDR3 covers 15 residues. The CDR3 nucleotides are TGTGCCAGCAGCCAAGAAGAGGCCAGCTCCTACGAGCAGTACTTC. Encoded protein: CASSQEEASSYEQYF. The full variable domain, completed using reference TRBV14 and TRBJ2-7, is EAGVTQFPSHSVIEKGQTVTLRCDPISGHDNLYWYRRVMGKEIKFLLHFVKESKQDESGMPNNRFLAERTGGTYSTLKVQPAELEDSGVYFCASSQEEASSYEQYFGPGTRLTVT.

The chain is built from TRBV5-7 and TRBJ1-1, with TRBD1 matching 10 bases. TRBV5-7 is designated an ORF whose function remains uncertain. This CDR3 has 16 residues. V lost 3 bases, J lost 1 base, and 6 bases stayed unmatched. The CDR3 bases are TGTGCCAGCAGCTGGACGGGACAGGGGAGGAACACTGAAGCTTTCTTT. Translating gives CASSWTGQGRNTEAFF.

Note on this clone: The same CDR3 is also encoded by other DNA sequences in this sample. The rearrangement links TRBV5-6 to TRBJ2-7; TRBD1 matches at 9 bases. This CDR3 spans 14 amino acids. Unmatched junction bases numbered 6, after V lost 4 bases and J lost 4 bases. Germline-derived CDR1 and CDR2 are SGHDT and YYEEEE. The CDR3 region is CASSPGQGGYEQYF. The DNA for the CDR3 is TGTGCCAGCAGCCCGGGACAGGGCGGATACGAGCAGTACTTC. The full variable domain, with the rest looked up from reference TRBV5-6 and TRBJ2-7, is DAGVTQSPTHLIKTRGQQVTLRCSPKSGHDTVSWYQQALGQGPQFIFQYYEEEERQRGNFPDRFSGHQFPNYSSELNVNALLLGDSALYLCASSPGQGGYEQYFGPGTRLTVT.

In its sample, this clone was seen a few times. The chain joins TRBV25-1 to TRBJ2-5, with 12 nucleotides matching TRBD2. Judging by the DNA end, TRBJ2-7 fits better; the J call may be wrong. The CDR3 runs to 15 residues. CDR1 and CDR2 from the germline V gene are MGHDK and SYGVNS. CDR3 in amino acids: CASSEAGLAGYEQYF. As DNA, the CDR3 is TGTGCCAGCAGTGAAGCTGGACTAGCGGGATACGAGCAGTACTTC.

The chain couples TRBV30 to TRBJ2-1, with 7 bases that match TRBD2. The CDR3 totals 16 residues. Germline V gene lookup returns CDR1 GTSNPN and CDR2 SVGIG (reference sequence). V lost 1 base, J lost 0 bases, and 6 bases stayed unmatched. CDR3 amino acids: CAWSGVGGSSYNEQFF. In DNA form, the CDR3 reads TGTGCCTGGAGTGGGGTGGGCGGGAGCTCCTACAATGAGCAGTTCTTC.